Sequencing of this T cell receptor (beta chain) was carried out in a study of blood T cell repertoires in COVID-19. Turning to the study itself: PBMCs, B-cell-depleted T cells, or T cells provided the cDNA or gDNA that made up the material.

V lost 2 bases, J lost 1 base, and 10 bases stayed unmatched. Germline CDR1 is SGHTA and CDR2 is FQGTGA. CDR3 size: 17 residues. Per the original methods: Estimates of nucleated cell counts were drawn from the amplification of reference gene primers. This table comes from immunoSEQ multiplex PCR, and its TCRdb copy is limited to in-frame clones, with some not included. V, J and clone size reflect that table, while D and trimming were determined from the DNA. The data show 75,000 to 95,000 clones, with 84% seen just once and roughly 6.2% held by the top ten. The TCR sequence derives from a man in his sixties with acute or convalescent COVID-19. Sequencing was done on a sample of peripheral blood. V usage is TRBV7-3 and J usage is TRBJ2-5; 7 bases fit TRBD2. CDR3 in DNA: TGTGCCAGCAGCTTATACCCCGGGACTACTATCCAAGAGACCCAGTACTTC. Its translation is CASSLYPGTTIQETQYF.